The T cell receptor (beta chain) under discussion was sequenced for a study of CD8+ T cells in alopecia areata. Study-wide points: Among the cells sequenced in scalp samples are also the resident alphabeta T cells of normal skin. TCR sharing across patients was less clear than in mice, possibly HLA-related.

The treatment is: oral pan-JAK inhibitor, 5-10 mg twice daily. The sorting of PBMCs gave CD4+ and CD8+ T cells. Germline V gives CDR1 SQVTM, CDR2 ANQGSEA. The CDR3 sequence is 12 residues long. Germline trimming cut 7 bases from V and 8 bases from J; bases unmatched to any gene: 9. Reverse transcription of extracted RNA yielded cDNA, which provided the sequencing template. TCRdb keeps only in-frame clones here, not all; method: immunoSEQ multiplex PCR. The table records 150,000 to 200,000 clones, around 58% of them present only once. Of note for this clone: Antigen specificity is unknown.

The rearrangement joins TRBV29-1 to TRBJ1-2; 8 bases are a match to TRBD1. The TCR originated in a human donor with alopecia areata. Sequences were derived from CD4+ T cells sorted from blood, sampled at week 56, from a patient treated with tofacitinib. CDR3 sequence: CSGQQGVGGYTF. For the CDR3, the DNA is TGCAGCGGTCAACAGGGGGTGGGCGGCTACACCTTC. The full variable domain, in which reference TRBV29-1 and TRBJ1-2 provide the parts outside the CDR3, is SAVISQKPSRDICQRGTSLTIQCQVDSQVTMMFWYRQQPGQSLTLIATANQGSEATYESGFVIDKFPISRPNLTFSTLTVSNMSPEDSSIYLCSGQQGVGGYTFGSGTRLTVV.